This T cell receptor (beta chain) was sequenced for a study of cytomegalovirus exposure and HLA in healthy donors. Germline-derived CDR1 and CDR2 are SEHNR and FQNEAQ (reference sequence). Trimming stripped 2 bases from V and 2 bases from J, with 5 bases between. This CDR3 has 13 amino acids. PCR involved 60 Vbeta and 13 Jbeta primers. Only in-frame clones appear in the TCRdb table, and some are missing; sequencing was by immunoSEQ multiplex PCR. The data contain some 220,000 clones, 78% of them singletons. Broader study findings: Accurate prediction of HLA-A and HLA-B alleles (for most subjects) was reportedly achieved from TCR beta sequences.

Worth noting for this clone: Its cognate antigen is unknown.

The chain links TRBV7-9 to TRBJ2-3, with D unresolved. The source is a boy between 10 and 17 years old in good health and CMV-seronegative. Source material: PBMCs. The DNA for the CDR3 is TGTGCCAGCAGCTTATTCTCCACAGATACGCAGTATTTT. It translates to CASSLFSTDTQYF.